Following are 14 T cell receptor beta chains from one sample sequenced in a study of blood T cell repertoires in COVID-19. Using immunoSEQ multiplex PCR, the repertoire was profiled, and TCRdb retains in-frame clones only, with some absent. This table holds around 110,000 clones, roughly 81% found once. The sample was peripheral blood. Receptors were obtained from a man aged 40-50 years with acute or convalescent COVID-19.

The chain joins TRBV5-4 to TRBJ1-6; D is undetermined. This CDR3 spans 14 amino acids. Germline lookup yields CDR1 SGHNT and CDR2 YYREEE (reference sequence). Trimming left V 4 bases short and J 8 bases short, with 13 bases between. The CDR3 region has the DNA TGTGCCAGCAGCGAGGGAGGAGATCATTCACCCCTCCACTTT. As protein: CASSEGGDHSPLHF.

The rearrangement joins TRBV7-2 to TRBJ2-3; D unclear. The CDR3 loop spans 15 amino acids. Germline V gives CDR1 SGHTA, CDR2 FQGNSA. V lost 1 base and J 0 bases, leaving 8 bases between the germline ends. CDR3 in DNA: TGTGCCAGCAGCTTAGGACGAGCGAGCACAGATACGCAGTATTTT. It is translated as CASSLGRASTDTQYF.

This chain joins TRBV2 and TRBJ2-5; tentative D call: TRBD2 (6 bases). V lost 3 bases to trimming and J lost 4 bases, with 15 bases between them. Germline V gene sequence: CDR1 SNHLY, CDR2 FYNNEI. This CDR3 is 15 amino acids long. The CDR3 DNA sequence: TGTGCCAGCAGTGAGTGGTCCGGGGGAGGAGAGACCCAGTACTTC. Its translation: CASSEWSGGGETQYF. Using reference TRBV2 and TRBJ2-5 for the parts outside the CDR3, the full variable domain is EPEVTQTPSHQVTQMGQEVILRCVPISNHLYFYWYRQILGQKVEFLVSFYNNEISEKSEIFDDQFSVERPDGSNFTLKIRSTKLEDSAMYFCASSEWSGGGETQYFGPGTRLLVL.

This rearrangement joins TRBV19 to TRBJ2-2, with D hard to call. The germline V gene encodes CDR1 LNHDA and CDR2 SQIVND (reference sequence). V was trimmed by 5 bases and J by 9 bases, leaving 7 bases between them. The CDR3 totals 11 residues. CDR3 coding DNA: TGTGCCAGTAGTCTATCCTGGGAGCTGTTTTTT. This translates into CASSLSWELFF.

The chain links TRBV19 to TRBJ2-1; TRBD2 agrees at 11 bases. CDR1 LNHDA and CDR2 SQIVND come from the germline V gene (reference sequence). With 3 bases clipped from V and 2 bases from J, the junction kept 3 bases outside the gene matches. This CDR3 comprises 16 residues. DNA for the CDR3: TGTGCCAGTAGTATTAGCGGGAGGGCCCCCTACAATGAGCAGTTCTTC. Residues: CASSISGRAPYNEQFF.

The chain combines TRBV6-5 with TRBJ2-1, with 8 bases identical to TRBD2. Germline loops: CDR1 MNHEY, CDR2 SVGAGI. This CDR3 is built from 15 residues. With V trimmed by 6 bases and J by 7 bases, 11 bases remained unmatched. CDR3 nucleotides: TGTGCCAGCAGCCCCCTAAGCGGGGGACTGAATGAGCAGTTCTTC. Protein: CASSPLSGGLNEQFF.

V usage is TRBV19 and J usage is TRBJ2-3; 8 bases match TRBD2. Losses at the gene ends were 6 bases for V and 0 bases for J; bases not matched to a gene: 11. CDR3 size: 17 residues. The V gene's germline CDR1 is LNHDA and CDR2 SQIVND (reference sequence). The CDR3 region is CASRRAGVASSTDTQYF. The CDR3, as DNA: TGTGCCAGTAGAAGAGCGGGGGTGGCCTCTAGCACAGATACGCAGTATTTT.

The chain couples TRBV2 to TRBJ1-2; TRBD1 matches 7 bases. The V gene end was trimmed by 5 bases and the J gene end by 5 bases; junction bases not matched to a gene: 5. The germline gives CDR1 SNHLY, CDR2 FYNNEI. This CDR3 spans 13 amino acids. DNA for the CDR3: TGTGCCAGCAGTCGGACGGGACAGTATGGCTACACCTTC. Translating it yields CASSRTGQYGYTF.

The chain employs TRBV6-5 and TRBJ1-6; D is ambiguous. The ends were cut back, 7 bases at V and 4 bases at J, with 5 bases in the middle. CDR1 MNHEY and CDR2 SVGAGI come from the germline V gene. This CDR3 has 12 residues. The CDR3 loop is CASNGYNSPLHF. The CDR3 DNA reads as TGTGCCAGCAACGGTTATAATTCACCCCTCCACTTT.

The chain uses TRBV6-5 and TRBJ2-5, with D possibly matching TRBD1 (6 bases). Germline-derived CDR1 and CDR2 are MNHEY and SVGAGI. Trimming left V 6 bases short and J 4 bases short, with 15 bases between. This CDR3 has 14 amino acids. The CDR3 bases are TGTGCCAGCAGCCGCCGGGACACAATAGAGACCCAGTACTTC. This codes for CASSRRDTIETQYF.

The V and J genes are TRBV11-2 and TRBJ1-6; 12 bases match TRBD1. Germline V lookup: CDR1 SGHAT, CDR2 FQNNGV. This CDR3 spans 17 amino acids. The V and J ends lost 3 bases and 9 bases, in that order; junction bases with no gene match: 9. The CDR3 spells CASSFTPGTGGVSPLHF. Written as DNA, the CDR3 is TGTGCCAGCAGCTTTACGCCCGGGACAGGGGGCGTTTCACCCCTCCACTTT. The full variable domain, in which reference TRBV11-2 and TRBJ1-6 provide the parts outside the CDR3, is EAGVAQSPRYKIIEKRQSVAFWCNPISGHATLYWYQQILGQGPKLLIQFQNNGVVDDSQLPKDRFSAERLKGVDSTLKIQPAKLEDSAVYLCASSFTPGTGGVSPLHFGNGTRLTVT.

The chain uses TRBV7-9 and TRBJ2-5; 7 nucleotides line up with TRBD1. The germline gives CDR1 SEHNR, CDR2 FQNEAQ (reference sequence). The CDR3 has 14 amino acids. V lost 3 bases to trimming and J lost 5 bases; unmatched junction nucleotides: 6. CDR3 bases: TGTGCCAGCAGCTTGAAGAGGGGGCGGGAGACCCAGTACTTC. Amino acid sequence: CASSLKRGRETQYF.

The chain has TRBV5-4 and TRBJ2-2, with TRBD2 identical over 7 bases. CDR1 SGHNT and CDR2 YYREEE come from the germline V gene (reference sequence). The CDR3 runs to 15 residues. Trimming at V came to 3 bases and at J to 1 base, leaving 3 bases not matched to a gene. CDR3 sequence (DNA): TGTGCCAGCAGCTGGGGCGGGAGGAACACCGGGGAGCTGTTTTTT. Translating it yields CASSWGGRNTGELFF.

The chain recombines TRBV5-4 with TRBJ2-5, with 7 bases identical to TRBD1. Germline CDR1 SGHNT, CDR2 YYREEE (reference sequence). V shed 2 bases, J shed 1 base, and the junction held 2 bases outside the gene matches. The CDR3 spans 14 residues. The CDR3 coding sequence is TGTGCCAGCAGCTTCGGACAGGCCCAAGAGACCCAGTACTTC. It yields the protein CASSFGQAQETQYF.